This TCR beta chain originates from a study of control samples from healthy donors and cancer patients. The CDR3 totals 14 residues. Trimming took 0 bases from V and 7 from J, leaving 7 bases between them. Germline V gives CDR1 MNHEY, CDR2 SVGAGI. TCRdb's copy holds only in-frame clones and misses some; the assay was immunoSEQ multiplex PCR. The table lists tens of thousands of clones, around 82% of them singletons, with over 7.5% in the top ten. The V call is TRBV6-5, the J call TRBJ1-6; no definite D call. The receptor comes from a woman aged 60-70 years in good health. Sequenced input: blood. The CDR3 reads CASSYSRSNSPLHF. CDR3 DNA: TGTGCCAGCAGTTACTCTAGAAGCAATTCACCCCTCCACTTT.